The 21 T cell receptor beta chains in this list originate from one sample, sequenced in a study of early T cells in non-severe SARS-CoV-2 infection. TCRdb fed the 5' RACE reads into MiXCR, producing one record per CDR3 protein. Among about 30,000 distinct CDR3 sequences listed, about 6% were seen once. Sequencing was carried out using whole blood. The receptors originated from an adult who was a healthcare worker with PCR-confirmed SARS-CoV-2 infection or an uninfected control (not recorded which).

This clonotype showed up many times. The chain links TRBV7-3 to TRBJ1-1; D may be TRBD1 (5 bases). Per the germline V gene, CDR1 is SGHTA and CDR2 is FQGTGA. The germline V and J ends were trimmed by 0 bases and 11 bases, with 13 bases remaining between them. The CDR3 is 13 residues long. CDR3 amino acids: CASSLTQGGAAFF. CDR3 nucleotides: TGTGCCAGCAGCTTAACCCAGGGCGGTGCGGCTTTCTTT.

This clonotype was observed many times. J is TRBJ2-1 and V is TRBV20-1; 10 nucleotides align to TRBD1. V trimming: 0 bases; J trimming: 5 bases; junction bases outside the gene matches: 7. Germline V gene sequence: CDR1 DFQATT, CDR2 SNEGSKA (reference sequence). The CDR3 runs to 16 residues. The CDR3 DNA reads TGCAGTGCTAGAGATCGAGGGACAGGGGTAAACAATGAGCAGTTCTTC. Its protein is CSARDRGTGVNNEQFF.

This clonotype was seen repeatedly, ten times or more. CDR3 bases: TGTGCCATGGGGGACTTTTCTGGAAACACCATATATTTT. Translation gives CAMGDFSGNTIYF. This chain uses TRBV10-3 with TRBJ1-3, with D perhaps matching TRBD1 (5 bases). The CDR3 is made up of 13 amino acids. V was trimmed by 9 bases and J by 1 base, leaving 10 bases between them. Germline V lookup: CDR1 ENHRY, CDR2 SYGVKD.

The DNA of the CDR3 is TGCGCCAGCAGCACAACAGCGGGAGGGCCCCACGAGCAGTACTTC. It encodes CASSTTAGGPHEQYF. This chain uses TRBV5-1 with TRBJ2-7; TRBD2 matches at 10 bases. V gave up 4 bases and J gave up 5 bases; unmatched junction bases: 9. This CDR3 region has 15 residues. Germline lookup yields CDR1 SGHRS and CDR2 YFSETQ.

This clonotype was seen ten or more times. This rearrangement joins TRBV11-2 to TRBJ1-6; D remains unclear. The CDR3 contains 12 residues. Per germline, CDR1 SGHAT and CDR2 FQNNGV. V lost 2 bases to trimming and J lost 9 bases, with 5 bases between them. CDR3 in amino acids: CASSLKGSPLHF. The CDR3 bases are TGTGCCAGCAGCTTAAAGGGTTCACCCCTCCACTTT.

This chain joins TRBV12-3 or TRBV12-4 and TRBJ1-1; D remains ambiguous. This CDR3 has 14 amino acids. Trimming shortened V by 6 bases and J by 0 bases, and 11 bases separated the two germline ends. In DNA, the CDR3 is TGTGCCAGCAGCCACTACATAATGAACACTGAAGCTTTCTTT. It yields the protein CASSHYIMNTEAFF.

The V call is TRBV5-5, the J call TRBJ1-6; D ambiguous. CDR3 length: 15 amino acids. Germline V gives CDR1 SGHKS, CDR2 YYEKEE (reference sequence). V was trimmed by 2 bases and J by 7 bases, leaving 13 bases between them. The CDR3 coding sequence is TGTGCCAGCAGCTTACTCTACCAGGCAAATTCACCCCTCCACTTT. Its translation is CASSLLYQANSPLHF.

In this sample, this clonotype turned up a few times. In DNA, the CDR3 is TGTGCCAGCAGTCCTTGGAGAACCGGGGAGCTGTTTTTT. Amino acids: CASSPWRTGELFF. The chain joins TRBV12-3 or TRBV12-4 to TRBJ2-2; D uncertain. CDR3 length equals 13 residues. The V end lost 5 bases, the J end lost 5 bases, and 9 bases lay between the germline ends.

This clonotype was counted ten times or more. This chain connects TRBV7-2 to TRBJ2-3, with 8 bases matching TRBD1. Germline V CDR1 and CDR2: SGHTA, FQGNSA. This CDR3 has 16 residues. Trimming at V came to 2 bases and at J to 4 bases, leaving 8 bases not matched to a gene. Here the CDR3 reads CASSLQGAAAPDTQYF. The CDR3 coding sequence is TGTGCCAGCAGCTTACAGGGGGCAGCTGCACCAGATACGCAGTATTTT.

This clonotype was found many times. V gene TRBV7-6 combines with J gene TRBJ2-1; 9 bases map to TRBD1. V gave up 5 bases and J gave up 7 bases; unmatched junction bases: 6. From germline, CDR1 is SGHVS and CDR2 FNYEAQ. This CDR3 is 14 amino acids long. The CDR3 DNA sequence: TGTGCCAGCAGCCTAACAGGACAGGGGAATGAGCAGTTCTTC. It specifies CASSLTGQGNEQFF.

This clonotype was seen repeatedly, ten times or more. The chain joins TRBV20-1 to TRBJ2-1; the match to TRBD1 covers 12 bases. Germline loops: CDR1 DFQATT, CDR2 SNEGSKA (reference sequence). This CDR3 region has 16 residues. The V segment lost 4 bases and the J segment 1 base; nucleotides outside the gene matches: 5. In DNA form, the CDR3 reads TGCAGTGCTAACCGGGGACAGGGGGCTTCCTACAATGAGCAGTTCTTC. Translated: CSANRGQGASYNEQFF.

Many counts were recorded for this clonotype. The rearrangement links TRBV11-2 to TRBJ1-4; TRBD1 might be the D (5 bases). The germline V gene encodes CDR1 SGHAT and CDR2 FQNNGV. V was shortened by 8 bases and J by 5 bases, with 24 bases between the two germline ends. The CDR3 runs 17 residues. CDR3 in amino acids: CASRPSDRSPQNEKLFF. CDR3 in DNA: TGTGCCAGCCGCCCTAGTGACAGATCCCCACAGAATGAAAAACTGTTTTTT.

This clonotype has at least ten counts. This CDR3 reads CASSPSPQSEQYF. CDR3 sequence (DNA): TGTGCCAGCTCACCCTCACCACAATCCGAGCAGTACTTC. V is TRBV18 and J is TRBJ2-7; D gene ambiguous. CDR1 is KGHSH, CDR2 LQKENI, per germline. Between the trimmed V and J ends, which lost 3 bases and 6 bases, there was a span of 12 bases. The CDR3 contains 13 residues.

Many counts were recorded for this clonotype. The V and J genes are TRBV5-4 and TRBJ2-2; D might be TRBD1 (6 bases). Germline V CDR1 and CDR2: SGHNT, YYREEE (reference sequence). This CDR3 is 14 amino acids long. Trimming pared 4 bases from V and 5 bases from J, leaving 12 bases between. Here the CDR3 DNA reads TGTGCCAGCAGCCGGAACAGGGATACCGGGGAGCTGTTTTTT. It encodes CASSRNRDTGELFF.

The CDR3 DNA reads as TGTGCCAGCAGGCACGCAGGGGGCGCCGGGACTGAAGCTTTCTTT. Its protein is CASRHAGGAGTEAFF. This rearrangement joins TRBV6-6 to TRBJ1-1; 8 bases agree with TRBD1. The CDR3 consists of 15 residues. Germline V lookup: CDR1 MNHNY, CDR2 SVGAGI (reference sequence). J was trimmed by 5 bases and V by 6 bases; bases with no gene match: 11.

This clonotype was recorded at least ten times. The chain has TRBV19 and TRBJ2-7, with D unclear. The CDR3 contains 13 residues. Trimming cost V 8 bases and J 2 bases, with 13 bases left between them. The germline V gene encodes CDR1 LNHDA and CDR2 SQIVND (reference sequence). The CDR3 DNA is TGTGCCAGTTCTTTGCGCAGGACCTACGAGCAGTACTTC. Protein sequence: CASSLRRTYEQYF.

This clonotype showed up many times. V usage is TRBV6-5 and J usage is TRBJ1-2; 8 bases are a match to TRBD1. The CDR3 is made up of 15 amino acids. Germline-derived CDR1 and CDR2 are MNHEY and SVGAGI. V gave up 5 bases and J gave up 2 bases; unmatched junction bases: 7. The CDR3 bases are TGTGCCAGCAGTCCTCAGGACAGGGCCAACTATGGCTACACCTTC. Translation gives CASSPQDRANYGYTF.

This clonotype was detected many times. The junction does not match germline at one end; this may be a read error. The genes are TRBV12-3 or TRBV12-4 and TRBJ2-7; 10 positions agree with TRBD2. This CDR3 has 14 residues. The CDR3 sequence: CASSLAGAPVEQYF. DNA for the CDR3: TGTGCCAGCAGTCTAGCGGGGGCCCCCGTAGAGCAGTACTTC.

This clonotype was found many times. The J gene is TRBJ2-4, the V gene TRBV7-9; 11 nucleotides align to TRBD2. This CDR3 region has 14 residues. Germline loops: CDR1 SEHNR, CDR2 FQNEAQ (reference sequence). The V and J ends lost 0 bases and 13 bases, in that order; junction bases with no gene match: 5. CDR3 amino acids: CASSLALAGALQYF. For the CDR3, the DNA is TGTGCCAGCAGCTTAGCACTAGCGGGGGCTCTGCAGTACTTC.

The V gene is TRBV12-3 or TRBV12-4, the J gene TRBJ1-4; D possibly corresponds to TRBD1 (6 bases). Trimming took 7 bases from V and 9 from J, leaving 15 bases between them. The CDR3 has 13 residues. CDR3 sequence: CASKQGTSKKLFF. The CDR3 DNA reads TGTGCCAGCAAACAGGGAACCTCCAAAAAACTGTTTTTT.

This clonotype was seen many times. The chain couples TRBV10-3 to TRBJ2-7, with D possibly matching TRBD2 (6 bases). V lost 4 bases and J 6 bases, leaving 13 bases between the germline ends. This CDR3 region has 13 residues. CDR1 is ENHRY and CDR2 is SYGVKD in the germline V gene. CDR3 nucleotides: TGTGCCATCAGTGGGCGAGGAGGGGTCGAGCAGTACTTC. Translated, it gives CAISGRGGVEQYF.